The 10 T cell receptor beta chains reported below all come from one sample, sequenced in a study of T cells in Graves' hyperthyroidism and ophthalmopathy. Amplified TCR beta CDR3 regions came from RNA transcripts. An initial round of RT-PCR targeting the TCR CDR3 relied on the HTBI primer set. TCRdb reanalysed the multiplex PCR reads using MiXCR and keeps one entry per CDR3 protein. The sample yields around 540,000 distinct CDR3 sequences, under 60% seen once. Input material: peripheral blood or thyroid tissue (not recorded which). The source is a woman under 30 with Graves' hyperthyroidism.

On this clonotype itself: At one end, the junction sequence differs from germline, possibly due to a read error. This chain connects TRBV7-2 to TRBJ1-5; TRBD1 matches 7 bases. The CDR3 contains 15 residues. Per germline, CDR1 SGHTA and CDR2 FQGNSA. CDR3 protein: CASSLPGQHNQPQHF. CDR3 bases: TGCGCCAGCAGCCTTCCGGGACAGCACAATCAGCCCCAGCATTTT.

With respect to this clonotype: A much larger clone lies one base from this, so it may be a read error. CDR3 protein: CASSAGTGDNSPPHF. The CDR3 region has the DNA TGTGCCAGCAGCGCAGGGACAGGGGATAATTCACCCCCCCACTTT. The chain combines TRBV7-1 with TRBJ1-6; 10 bases are shared with TRBD1. TRBV7-1 is treated as an ORF (open reading frame) with a function not yet certain. The CDR3 covers 15 residues.

The rearrangement links TRBV10-3 to TRBJ2-7; D is possibly TRBD1 (5 bases). V lost 10 bases to trimming and J lost 0 bases, with 16 bases between them. Germline V gene data show CDR1 as ENHRY and CDR2 as SYGVKD. The CDR3 is 14 amino acids. CDR3 sequence (DNA): TGTGCCACCCAGCTAGGGGCGGACTCCTACGAGCAGTACTTC. This gives the protein CATQLGADSYEQYF.

The table lists this clonotype with many counts. Here the CDR3 DNA reads TGTGCCATCAGAAACCAACAGACAGGGGACGAGCAGTACTTC. It yields the protein CAIRNQQTGDEQYF. The rearrangement links TRBV10-3 to TRBJ2-7; TRBD1 aligns across 8 bases. Trimming cost V 6 bases and J 5 bases; bases outside gene matches: 9. This CDR3 is 14 amino acids long. The germline CDR1 and CDR2 sequences are ENHRY and SYGVKD.

This clonotype was observed many times. The J gene is TRBJ2-7, the V gene TRBV29-1; tentative D call: TRBD2 (5 bases). Germline CDR1 SQVTM, CDR2 ANQGSEA. Trimming shortened V by 4 bases and J by 0 bases, and 10 bases separated the two germline ends. This CDR3 region has 13 residues. CDR3 protein: CSVGLAGSYEQYF. In nucleotides, the CDR3 is TGCAGCGTTGGGTTGGCGGGCTCCTACGAGCAGTACTTC.

Concerning this clonotype: The junction differs from germline at one of its ends, possibly a read error. CDR3 loop: CAGGLAGTREPFF. DNA of the CDR3: TGTGCCGGTGGCCTAGCGGGAACCAGGGAGCCGTTTTTT. The rearrangement links TRBV7-9 to TRBJ2-2, with TRBD2 matching 9 bases. Germline assignment: CDR1 SEHNR and CDR2 FQNEAQ (reference sequence). This CDR3 contains 13 residues. Together with reference TRBV7-9 and TRBJ2-2, the CDR3 gives the full variable domain: DTGVSQNPRHKITKRGQNVTFRCDPISEHNRLYWYRQTLGQGPEFLTYFQNEAQLEKSRLLSDRFSAERPKGSFSTLEIQRTEQGDSAMYLCAGGLAGTREPFFGEGSRLTVL.

The rearrangement uses TRBV25-1 and TRBJ1-3; D gene ambiguous. The V gene's germline CDR1 is MGHDK and CDR2 SYGVNS. V was cut by 4 bases and J by 0 bases, with 13 bases left in between. This CDR3 contains 16 residues. The CDR3 reads CASSARGSRSGNTIYF. The DNA of the CDR3 is TGTGCCAGCAGTGCTAGAGGGAGCCGCTCTGGAAACACCATATATTTT.

In its sample, this clonotype was seen many times. The chain recombines TRBV10-3 with TRBJ2-2, with 7 bases lining up with TRBD2. The CDR3 contains 14 residues. Germline CDR1 is ENHRY and CDR2 is SYGVKD. J lost 6 bases, V lost 2 bases, and 3 bases had no gene match. The CDR3 nucleotides are TGTGCCATCAGTGAGGCGGGAGTGCCCGGGGAGCTGTTTTTT. Translated, it gives CAISEAGVPGELFF.

The gene calls are TRBV20-1 and TRBJ2-5; 11 nucleotides align to TRBD2. With V trimmed by 1 base and J by 5 bases, 12 bases remained unmatched. The germline V gene encodes CDR1 DFQATT and CDR2 SNEGSKA (reference sequence). CDR3 length: 17 amino acids. The CDR3: CSARVLTSGTLGETQYF. The DNA for the CDR3 is TGCAGTGCTAGAGTTCTGACTAGCGGGACTCTAGGGGAGACCCAGTACTTC.

This clonotype came up a few times. V and J are TRBV7-2 and TRBJ2-7; 7 bases are shared with TRBD2. TRBJ2-1 explains the end of the DNA better; the J call may be wrong. Germline V gene lookup returns CDR1 SGHTA and CDR2 FQGNSA. The CDR3 extends over 12 amino acids. The CDR3 nucleotides read TGTGCCAGCAGTCGGGGGGATGATGAGCAGTTCTTC. Encoded protein: CASSRGDDEQFF.